The present entry profiles one T cell receptor (beta chain) with its context. TCRdb re-analysed the reads in MiXCR, keeping a single row per CDR3 protein. The table shows about 400,000 distinct CDR3 sequences, with 18% occurring only once. The data were taken from a study of T cell repertoires in cytomegalovirus infection. Germline CDR1 and CDR2: SEHNR and FQNEAQ (reference sequence). The V gene end was trimmed by 5 bases and the J gene end by 7 bases; junction bases not matched to a gene: 6. This CDR3 has 14 amino acids. Sequencing used PBMCs. The sequence derives from a human donor in good health (CMV status not recorded). Some clones in this sample may be carry-over from other donors' samples. The gene calls are TRBV7-9 and TRBJ1-3; 9 positions match TRBD1. As DNA, the CDR3 is TGTGCCAGCAGCCCTGGGACAGGGCTGAACACCATATATTTT. Translated: CASSPGTGLNTIYF.